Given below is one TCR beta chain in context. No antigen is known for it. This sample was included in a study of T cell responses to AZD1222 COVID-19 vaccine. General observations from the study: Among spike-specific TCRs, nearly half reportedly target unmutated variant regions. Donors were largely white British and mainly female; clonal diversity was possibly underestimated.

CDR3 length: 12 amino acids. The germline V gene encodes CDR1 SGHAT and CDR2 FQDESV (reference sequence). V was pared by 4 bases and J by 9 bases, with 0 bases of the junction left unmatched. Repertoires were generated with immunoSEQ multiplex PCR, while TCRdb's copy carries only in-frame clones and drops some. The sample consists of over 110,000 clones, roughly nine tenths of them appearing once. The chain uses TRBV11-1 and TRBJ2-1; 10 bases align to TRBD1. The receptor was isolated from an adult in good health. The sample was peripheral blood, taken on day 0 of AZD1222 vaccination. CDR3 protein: CASSWDRGEQFF. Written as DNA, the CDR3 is TGTGCCAGCAGCTGGGACAGGGGTGAGCAGTTCTTC.